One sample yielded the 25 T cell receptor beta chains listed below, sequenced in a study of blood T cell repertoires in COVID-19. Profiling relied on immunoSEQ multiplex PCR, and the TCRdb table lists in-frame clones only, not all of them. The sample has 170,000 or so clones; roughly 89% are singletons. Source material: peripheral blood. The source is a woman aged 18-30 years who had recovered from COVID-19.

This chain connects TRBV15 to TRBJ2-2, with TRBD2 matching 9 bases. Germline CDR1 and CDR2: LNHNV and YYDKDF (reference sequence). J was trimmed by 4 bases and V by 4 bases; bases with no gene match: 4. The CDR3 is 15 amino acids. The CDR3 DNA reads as TGTGCCACCAGCACTGAGCGGGAGGCCACCGGGGAGCTGTTTTTT. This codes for CATSTEREATGELFF. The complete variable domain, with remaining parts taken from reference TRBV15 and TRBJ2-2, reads DAMVIQNPRYQVTQFGKPVTLSCSQTLNHNVMYWYQQKSSQAPKLLFHYYDKDFNNEADTPDNFQSRRPNTSFCFLDIRSPGLGDTAMYLCATSTEREATGELFFGEGSRLTVL.

The CDR3 DNA sequence: TGTGCCAGCAGCGTAGGCCTAGCGGGGGGTGTCGGGGAGCTGTTTTTT. Protein: CASSVGLAGGVGELFF. This rearrangement joins TRBV9 to TRBJ2-2, with 11 bases fitting TRBD2. Germline lookup yields CDR1 SGDLS and CDR2 YYNGEE. The CDR3 totals 16 residues. J gave up 7 bases and V 0 bases, and 5 bases lay outside the gene matches. Filled out from reference TRBV9 and TRBJ2-2, the complete variable domain reads DSGVTQTPKHLITATGQRVTLRCSPRSGDLSVYWYQQSLDQGLQFLIQYYNGEERAKGNILERFSAQQFPDLHSELNLSSLELGDSALYFCASSVGLAGGVGELFFGEGSRLTVL.

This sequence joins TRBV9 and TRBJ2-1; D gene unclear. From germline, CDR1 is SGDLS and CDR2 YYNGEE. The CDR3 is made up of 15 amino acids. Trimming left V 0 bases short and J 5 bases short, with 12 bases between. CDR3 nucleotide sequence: TGTGCCAGCAGCGTAGGAGGATCTCCCGACAATGAGCAGTTCTTC. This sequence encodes CASSVGGSPDNEQFF.

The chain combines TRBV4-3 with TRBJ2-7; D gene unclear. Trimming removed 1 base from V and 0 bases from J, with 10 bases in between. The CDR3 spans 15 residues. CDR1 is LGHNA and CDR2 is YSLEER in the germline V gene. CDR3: CASSQAPSSSYEQYF. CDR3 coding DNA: TGCGCCAGCAGCCAAGCGCCGTCGAGCTCCTACGAGCAGTACTTC.

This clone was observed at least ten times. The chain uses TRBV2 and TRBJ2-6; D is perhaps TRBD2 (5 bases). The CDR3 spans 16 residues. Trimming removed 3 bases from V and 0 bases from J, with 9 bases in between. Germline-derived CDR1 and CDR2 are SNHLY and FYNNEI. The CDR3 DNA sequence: TGTGCCAGCAGTGATACCGGAGGCTCTGGGGCCAACGTCCTGACTTTC. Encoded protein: CASSDTGGSGANVLTF.

CDR3 amino acids: CASSQGLAGANTGELFF. As DNA, the CDR3 is TGTGCCAGCTCCCAGGGACTAGCGGGGGCGAACACCGGGGAGCTGTTTTTT. This rearrangement joins TRBV18 to TRBJ2-2; 14 positions match TRBD2. Germline V gene sequence: CDR1 KGHSH, CDR2 LQKENI. Trimming at V came to 6 bases and at J to 0 bases, leaving 3 bases not matched to a gene. The CDR3 spans 17 residues. Combining the CDR3 with reference TRBV18 and TRBJ2-2 gives the whole variable domain NAGVMQNPRHLVRRRGQEARLRCSPMKGHSHVYWYRQLPEEGLKFMVYLQKENIIDESGMPKERFSAEFPKEGPSILRIQQVVRGDSAAYFCASSQGLAGANTGELFFGEGSRLTVL.

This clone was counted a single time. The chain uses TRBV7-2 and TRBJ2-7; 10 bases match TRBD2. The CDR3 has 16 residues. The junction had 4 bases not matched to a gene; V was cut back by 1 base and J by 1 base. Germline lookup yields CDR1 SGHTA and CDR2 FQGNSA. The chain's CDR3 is CASSLDSGRPSYEQYV. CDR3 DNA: TGTGCCAGCAGCTTAGATAGCGGGAGGCCTTCCTACGAGCAGTACGTC.

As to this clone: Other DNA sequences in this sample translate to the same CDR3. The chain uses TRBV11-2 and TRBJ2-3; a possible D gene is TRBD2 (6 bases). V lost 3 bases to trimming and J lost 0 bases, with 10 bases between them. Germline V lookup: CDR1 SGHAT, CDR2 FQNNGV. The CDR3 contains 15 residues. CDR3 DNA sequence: TGTGCCAGCAGCTTTGGTAGCGGAAGCACAGATACGCAGTATTTT. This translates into CASSFGSGSTDTQYF.

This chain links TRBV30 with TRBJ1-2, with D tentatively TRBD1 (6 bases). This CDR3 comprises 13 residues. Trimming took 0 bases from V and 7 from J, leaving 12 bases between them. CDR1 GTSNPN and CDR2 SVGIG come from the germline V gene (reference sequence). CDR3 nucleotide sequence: TGTGCCTGGAGTGTAGGGGGGGCACGTGGCTACACCTTC. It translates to CAWSVGGARGYTF. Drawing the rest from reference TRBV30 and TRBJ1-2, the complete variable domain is SQTIHQWPATLVQPVGSPLSLECTVEGTSNPNLYWYRQAAGRGLQLLFYSVGIGQISSEVPQNLSASRPQDRQFILSSKKLLLSDSGFYLCAWSVGGARGYTFGSGTRLTVV.

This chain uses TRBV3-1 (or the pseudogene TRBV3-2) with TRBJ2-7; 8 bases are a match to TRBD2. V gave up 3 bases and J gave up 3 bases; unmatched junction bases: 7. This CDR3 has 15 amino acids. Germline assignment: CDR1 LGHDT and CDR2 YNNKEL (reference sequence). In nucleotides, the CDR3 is TGTGCCAGCAGCCAGAATTTAGCGGGAATCTACGAGCAGTACGTC. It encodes CASSQNLAGIYEQYV.

CDR3 nucleotide sequence: TGCGCCAGCAGCCCCGGGACAGGGGGTAACATTCAGTACTTC. Encoded protein: CASSPGTGGNIQYF. The chain employs TRBV5-1 and TRBJ2-4, with 11 bases lining up with TRBD1. CDR1 SGHRS and CDR2 YFSETQ come from the germline V gene. The CDR3 is 14 amino acids. V was pared by 4 bases and J by 7 bases, with 4 bases of the junction left unmatched.

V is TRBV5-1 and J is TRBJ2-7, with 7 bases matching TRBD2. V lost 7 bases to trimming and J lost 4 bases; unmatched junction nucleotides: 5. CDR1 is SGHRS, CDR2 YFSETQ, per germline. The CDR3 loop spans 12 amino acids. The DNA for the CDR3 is TGCGCCAGCGGGAGGGCGGTTTACGAGCAGTACGTC. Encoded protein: CASGRAVYEQYV.

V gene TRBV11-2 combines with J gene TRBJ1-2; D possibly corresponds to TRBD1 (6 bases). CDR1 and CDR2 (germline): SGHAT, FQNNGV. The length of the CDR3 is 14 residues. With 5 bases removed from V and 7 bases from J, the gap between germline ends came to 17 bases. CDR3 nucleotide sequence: TGTGCCAGCAGCCCTCCGGACGGGGGGCTTGGCTACACCTTC. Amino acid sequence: CASSPPDGGLGYTF.

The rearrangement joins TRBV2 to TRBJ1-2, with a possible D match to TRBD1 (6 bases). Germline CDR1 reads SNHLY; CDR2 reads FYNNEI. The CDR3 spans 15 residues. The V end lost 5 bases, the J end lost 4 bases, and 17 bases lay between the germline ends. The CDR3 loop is CASSRNTGFGYGYTF. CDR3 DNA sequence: TGTGCCAGCAGTAGAAATACAGGGTTCGGCTATGGCTACACCTTC.

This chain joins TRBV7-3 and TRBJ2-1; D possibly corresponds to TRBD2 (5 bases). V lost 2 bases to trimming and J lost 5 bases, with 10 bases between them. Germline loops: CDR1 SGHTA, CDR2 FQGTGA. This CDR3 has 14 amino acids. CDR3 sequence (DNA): TGTGCCAGCAGCTTAGTTGGACTGAACAATGAGCAGTTCTTC. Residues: CASSLVGLNNEQFF.

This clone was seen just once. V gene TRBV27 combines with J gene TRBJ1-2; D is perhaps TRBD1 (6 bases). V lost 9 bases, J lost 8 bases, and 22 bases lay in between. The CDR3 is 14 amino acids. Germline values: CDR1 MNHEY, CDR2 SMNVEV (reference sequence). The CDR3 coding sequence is TGTGCCAGTACTCCCTCGGGGGGCGGGAGAGGCTACACCTTC. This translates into CASTPSGGGRGYTF.

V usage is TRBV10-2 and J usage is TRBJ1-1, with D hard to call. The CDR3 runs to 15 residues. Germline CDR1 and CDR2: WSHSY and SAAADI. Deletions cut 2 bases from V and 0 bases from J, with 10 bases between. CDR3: CASSEAALMNTEAFF. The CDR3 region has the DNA TGCGCCAGCAGTGAGGCGGCTCTAATGAACACTGAAGCTTTCTTT.

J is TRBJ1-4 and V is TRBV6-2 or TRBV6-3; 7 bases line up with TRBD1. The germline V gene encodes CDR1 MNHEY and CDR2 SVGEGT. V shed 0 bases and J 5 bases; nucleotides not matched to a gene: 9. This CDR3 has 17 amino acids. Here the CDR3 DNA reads TGTGCCAGCAGTTACTCTCTGTGGGGGACAGAGAATGAAAAACTGTTTTTT. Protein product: CASSYSLWGTENEKLFF.

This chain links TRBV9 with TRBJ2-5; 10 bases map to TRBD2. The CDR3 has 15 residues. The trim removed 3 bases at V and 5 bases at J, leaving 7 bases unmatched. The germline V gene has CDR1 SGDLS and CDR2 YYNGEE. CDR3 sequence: CASSAEAGGLETQYF. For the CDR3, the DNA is TGTGCCAGCAGCGCGGAAGCGGGGGGGCTGGAGACCCAGTACTTC.

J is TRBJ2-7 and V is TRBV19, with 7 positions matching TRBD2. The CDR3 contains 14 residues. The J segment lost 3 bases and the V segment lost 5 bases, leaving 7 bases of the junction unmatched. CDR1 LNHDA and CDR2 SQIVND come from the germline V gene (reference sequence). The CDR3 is CASSQLARSYEQYF. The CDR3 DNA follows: TGTGCCAGTAGTCAACTAGCGAGAAGCTACGAGCAGTACTTC.

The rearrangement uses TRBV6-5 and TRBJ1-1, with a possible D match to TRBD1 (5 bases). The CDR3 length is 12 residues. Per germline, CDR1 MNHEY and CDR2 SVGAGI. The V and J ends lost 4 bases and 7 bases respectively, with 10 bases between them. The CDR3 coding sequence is TGTGCCAGCAGTTGGGGGGTGGGTGAAGCTTTCTTT. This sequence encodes CASSWGVGEAFF.

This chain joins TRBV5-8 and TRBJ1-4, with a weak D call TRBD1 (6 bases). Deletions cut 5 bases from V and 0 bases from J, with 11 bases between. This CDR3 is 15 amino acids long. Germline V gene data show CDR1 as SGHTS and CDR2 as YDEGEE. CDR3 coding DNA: TGTGCCAGCAGTCTGAGGACAGCAACTAATGAAAAACTGTTTTTT. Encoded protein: CASSLRTATNEKLFF.

The CDR3: CASSRRQGNQETQYF. The CDR3 DNA reads TGTGCCAGCAGCCGACGACAGGGGAATCAAGAGACCCAGTACTTC. This chain joins TRBV3-1 (or the pseudogene TRBV3-2) and TRBJ2-5, with 8 bases identical to TRBD1. After removal of 4 bases from V and 2 bases from J, the junction contained 6 bases not matched to a gene. The CDR3 covers 15 residues. The V gene's germline CDR1 is LGHDT and CDR2 YNNKEL (reference sequence).

The CDR3 loop reads CSVEGRFTDTQYF. The CDR3 coding sequence is TGCAGCGTTGAAGGCAGATTCACAGATACGCAGTATTTT. The chain is built from TRBV29-1 and TRBJ2-3; D gene ambiguous. V shed 1 base and J shed 2 bases, with 7 bases lying between them. In germline, CDR1 is SQVTM, CDR2 ANQGSEA. This CDR3 has 13 amino acids.

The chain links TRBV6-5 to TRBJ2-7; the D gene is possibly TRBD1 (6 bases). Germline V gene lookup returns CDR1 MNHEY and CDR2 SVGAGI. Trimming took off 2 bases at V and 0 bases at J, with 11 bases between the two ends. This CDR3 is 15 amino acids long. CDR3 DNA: TGTGCCAGCAGTTACGCAGGGGTGAGCTCCTACGAGCAGTACTTC. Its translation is CASSYAGVSSYEQYF.